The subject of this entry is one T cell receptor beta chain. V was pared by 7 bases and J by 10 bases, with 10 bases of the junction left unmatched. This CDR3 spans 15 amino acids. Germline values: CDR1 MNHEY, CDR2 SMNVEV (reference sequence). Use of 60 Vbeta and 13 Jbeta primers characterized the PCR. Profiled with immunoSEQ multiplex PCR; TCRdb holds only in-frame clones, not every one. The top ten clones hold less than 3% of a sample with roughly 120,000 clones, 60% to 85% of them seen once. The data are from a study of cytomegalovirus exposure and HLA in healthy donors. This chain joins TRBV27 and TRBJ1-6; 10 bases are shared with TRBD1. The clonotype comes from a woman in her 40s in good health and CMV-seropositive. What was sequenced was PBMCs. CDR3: CASTPFGTGDSPLHF. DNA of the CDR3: TGTGCCAGCACCCCTTTTGGGACAGGGGACTCACCCCTCCACTTT.